One and the same sample provided the 17 T cell receptor beta chains below, sequenced in a study of regulatory T cells in long-lasting Graves disease. The TCR beta library used iRepertoire HTBI primers with Arm-PCR amplification of CDR3. TCRdb re-derived calls from the multiplex PCR reads in MiXCR, one entry per CDR3 protein. The table records a few hundred thousand distinct CDR3 sequences, roughly a quarter of them present only once. Time point here: persistent/refractory GD, antithyroid drugs over 5 years with positive TRAb. Making the TCR library involved RNA that had been extracted from PBMCs. Material: peripheral blood mononuclear cells (PBMCs), obtained when the disease was refractory, from a patient treated with antithyroid drugs. The receptor set was obtained from a female donor with Graves disease.

V usage is TRBV7-3 and J usage is TRBJ2-1; 11 positions match TRBD2. From germline, CDR1 is SGHTA and CDR2 FQGTGA. With 5 bases clipped from V and 3 bases from J, the junction kept 9 bases outside the gene matches. The CDR3 totals 17 residues. For the CDR3, the DNA is TGTGCCAGCAGCGGGGGAGGAACTAGCGGGAGCTACAATGAGCAGTTCTTC. Translation gives CASSGGGTSGSYNEQFF.

This clonotype came up many times. The chain links TRBV6-1 to TRBJ2-7; 7 bases line up with TRBD2. The CDR3 has 16 amino acids. Trimming took 2 bases from V and 4 from J; bases not matched to a gene: 11. The germline V gene encodes CDR1 MNHNS and CDR2 SASEGT. CDR3: CASSEPSGGSDYEQYF. In DNA form, the CDR3 reads TGTGCCAGCAGTGAACCTTCGGGCGGGAGTGATTACGAGCAGTACTTC.

There are many counts of this clonotype. J is TRBJ1-1 and V is TRBV6-1; D may be TRBD1 (5 bases). CDR1 is MNHNS, CDR2 SASEGT, per germline. V gave up 6 bases and J gave up 4 bases, with 21 bases separating them. The CDR3 extends over 16 amino acids. CDR3 DNA sequence: TGTGCCAGCAGGCCCTTCCCAGGGACGGTTCGCACTGAAGCTTTCTTT. The encoded protein is CASRPFPGTVRTEAFF.

This clonotype was picked up a small number of times. The J gene is TRBJ1-4, the V gene TRBV6-1; 7 nucleotides agree with TRBD1. CDR3 length: 18 residues. The junction had 13 bases not matched to a gene; V was cut back by 6 bases and J by 0 bases. From germline, CDR1 is MNHNS and CDR2 SASEGT. In DNA, the CDR3 is TGTGCCAGCAGCCCCGGACAGGCTACCTTTGCAACTAATGAAAAACTGTTTTTT. Translated, it gives CASSPGQATFATNEKLFF.

The chain employs TRBV12-3 or TRBV12-4 and TRBJ1-1; tentative D call: TRBD1 (5 bases). The CDR3 sequence is 15 residues long. The germline V and J ends were trimmed by 8 bases and 0 bases, with 16 bases remaining between them. CDR3 sequence (DNA): TGTGCCAGCGGTTCACTCAGGGTTCTGAACACTGAAGCTTTCTTT. Its translation is CASGSLRVLNTEAFF.

This clonotype was picked up one time. The V call is TRBV5-1, the J call TRBJ2-7, with 9 bases lining up with TRBD2. V gave up 3 bases and J gave up 3 bases; unmatched junction bases: 7. This CDR3 contains 15 residues. CDR1 and CDR2 from the germline V gene are SGHRS and YFSETQ. CDR3 nucleotide sequence: TGCGCCAGCAGCTCCGCGGGGCGGGGGGGCTACGAGCAGTACTTC. As protein: CASSSAGRGGYEQYF.

This clonotype has a count of ten or more. This chain connects TRBV6-5 to TRBJ1-4; 8 positions match TRBD1. Germline V gene lookup returns CDR1 MNHEY and CDR2 SVGAGI. CDR3 length: 14 residues. With V trimmed by 6 bases and J by 8 bases, 8 bases remained unmatched. CDR3 bases: TGTGCCAGCAGCTACGGACAGGGAAACGAAAAACTGTTTTTT. Protein product: CASSYGQGNEKLFF.

This clonotype was counted at least ten times. V is TRBV2 and J is TRBJ1-1; TRBD1 is a possible D gene (5 bases). Per germline, CDR1 SNHLY and CDR2 FYNNEI. Between the trimmed V and J ends, which lost 2 bases and 1 base, there was a span of 11 bases. The CDR3 has 15 residues. The CDR3 coding sequence is TGTGCCAGCAGTGAATTTGGGGACCCGAACACTGAAGCTTTCTTT. This sequence encodes CASSEFGDPNTEAFF.

J is TRBJ1-2 and V is TRBV28, with TRBD1 matching over 10 bases. Germline V gene data show CDR1 as MDHEN and CDR2 as SYDVKM. Losses at the gene ends were 5 bases for V and 0 bases for J; bases not matched to a gene: 3. The CDR3 consists of 15 residues. CDR3 region: CASSTGTGANYGYTF. Written as DNA, the CDR3 is TGTGCCAGCAGTACCGGGACAGGGGCTAACTATGGCTACACCTTC.

The rearrangement uses TRBV15 and TRBJ1-5; D ambiguous. V was pared by 6 bases and J by 0 bases, with 12 bases between. The CDR3 has 15 residues. Per the germline V gene, CDR1 is LNHNV and CDR2 is YYDKDF (reference sequence). For the CDR3, the DNA is TGTGCCACCAGTTCCCGTGGAGATAGCAATCAGCCCCAGCATTTT. Protein: CATSSRGDSNQPQHF.

This chain joins TRBV18 and TRBJ1-2, with D possibly matching TRBD1 (5 bases). Trimming removed 0 bases at V and 8 bases at J, with 10 bases between. This CDR3 is 13 amino acids long. From germline, CDR1 is KGHSH and CDR2 LQKENI. CDR3 sequence reads: CASSPPPGVGYTF. The CDR3, as DNA: TGTGCCAGCTCACCACCACCGGGGGTAGGCTACACCTTC.

This clonotype showed up many times. The chain combines TRBV27 with TRBJ1-5, with 10 bases aligning to TRBD1. Germline V lookup: CDR1 MNHEY, CDR2 SMNVEV (reference sequence). The CDR3 totals 20 residues. V was pared by 2 bases and J by 1 base, with 14 bases of the junction left unmatched. The DNA for the CDR3 is TGTGCCAGCAGTTTAGATGTGTGGGACAGGGGAGGGAGAAGCAATCAGCCCCAGCATTTT. Translated: CASSLDVWDRGGRSNQPQHF.

At least ten counts were recorded for this clonotype. The CDR3 reads CSAHFTKDDYNSPLHF. CDR3 DNA: TGCAGTGCTCATTTCACGAAGGATGATTATAATTCACCCCTCCACTTT. V gene TRBV20-1 combines with J gene TRBJ1-6; no reliable D call. Germline V gene lookup returns CDR1 DFQATT and CDR2 SNEGSKA (reference sequence). Trimming pared 5 bases from V and 4 bases from J, leaving 18 bases between. The CDR3 extends over 16 amino acids.

This rearrangement joins TRBV5-1 to TRBJ1-2, with 8 bases lining up with TRBD1. The germline gives CDR1 SGHRS, CDR2 YFSETQ. There are 15 residues in the CDR3. J was trimmed by 8 bases and V by 4 bases; bases with no gene match: 13. The CDR3 region has the DNA TGCGCCAGCAGCAATATAGACAGGGGAGAAGAGGGCTACACCTTC. Its protein is CASSNIDRGEEGYTF.

At least ten counts were recorded for this clonotype. This chain joins TRBV2 and TRBJ2-7; 8 positions agree with TRBD1. Looked up from germline, CDR1 is SNHLY and CDR2 is FYNNEI. This CDR3 comprises 14 residues. V was clipped by 7 bases and J by 2 bases; unmatched bases: 7. CDR3 DNA: TGTGCCAGCAAGCCGGGACAGGAGACCTACGAGCAGTACTTC. It yields the protein CASKPGQETYEQYF.

This clonotype occurred many times. The chain recombines TRBV12-3 or TRBV12-4 with TRBJ1-1; D is unresolved. The length of the CDR3 is 14 residues. V lost 0 bases and J 8 bases, leaving 13 bases between the germline ends. The CDR3 DNA reads TGTGCCAGCAGTTTAGCGCTAAGTCGGTTAGAAGCTTTCTTT. Encoded protein: CASSLALSRLEAFF.

This clonotype was counted between two and nine times. CDR3: CASSPYRTRVGELFF. The CDR3 DNA sequence: TGTGCCAGCAGTCCATACCGGACTAGGGTCGGGGAGCTGTTTTTT. The rearrangement links TRBV7-2 to TRBJ2-2, with 7 bases aligning to TRBD2. J gave up 7 bases and V 6 bases, and 11 bases lay outside the gene matches. Per germline, CDR1 SGHTA and CDR2 FQGNSA. This CDR3 region has 15 residues.